These 9 T cell receptor beta chains share one sample of origin, sequenced in a study of OX40 agonist ivuxolimab in advanced cancers. Assay used: immunoSEQ multiplex PCR; TCRdb lists only in-frame clones, some missing. The sample shows around 92,000 clones, 84% of them seen only once. Source: CD4+ or CD8+ T cells sorted from blood, taken in a trial of the OX40 agonist ivuxolimab. These receptors were taken from an adult with an advanced solid tumor such as melanoma, head and neck, liver or kidney cancer.

The chain joins TRBV5-1 to TRBJ2-1, with D possibly being TRBD1 or TRBD2 (5 bases each). Per the germline V gene, CDR1 is SGHRS and CDR2 is YFSETQ. The CDR3 contains 14 residues. V was pared by 0 bases and J by 6 bases, with 10 bases between. CDR3 amino acids: CASSLVAGTNEQFF. In DNA form, the CDR3 reads TGCGCCAGCAGCTTGGTGGCAGGGACCAATGAGCAGTTCTTC.

This clone has just a few counts. The chain has TRBV18 and TRBJ1-1; TRBD1 matches at 7 bases. Germline loops: CDR1 KGHSH, CDR2 LQKENI. The J segment lost 5 bases and the V segment lost 5 bases, leaving 5 bases of the junction unmatched. The CDR3 totals 13 residues. The CDR3 is CASSRGGGTEAFF. The CDR3 DNA is TGTGCCAGCTCAAGAGGGGGCGGTACTGAAGCTTTCTTT.

The genes are TRBV9 and TRBJ1-6, with a possible D match to TRBD1 (5 bases). The germline V and J ends were trimmed by 7 bases and 0 bases, with 11 bases remaining between them. The length of the CDR3 is 15 residues. Germline V CDR1 and CDR2: SGDLS, YYNGEE. The CDR3 loop reads CASGRGSSYNSPLHF. CDR3 coding DNA: TGTGCCAGCGGAAGGGGCAGCTCCTATAATTCACCCCTCCACTTT.

In DNA form, the CDR3 reads TGTGCCAGCAGCTCACACCCGAACACTGAAGCTTTCTTT. Its translation: CASSSHPNTEAFF. The chain uses TRBV7-6 and TRBJ1-1, with D hard to call. The CDR3 is 13 amino acids. Trimming took 4 bases from V and 1 from J, leaving 7 bases between them. The germline gives CDR1 SGHVS, CDR2 FNYEAQ.

The chain recombines TRBV7-2 with TRBJ2-7; TRBD1 matches 7 bases. Germline V gives CDR1 SGHTA, CDR2 FQGNSA. V lost 6 bases and J lost 2; bases outside the gene matches: 10. There are 15 residues in the CDR3. CDR3 loop: CASSTLEGGTYEQYF. CDR3 in DNA: TGTGCCAGCAGTACCCTTGAAGGGGGCACCTACGAGCAGTACTTC.

V is TRBV5-4 and J is TRBJ2-5; 7 nucleotides match TRBD1. Germline CDR1 is SGHNT and CDR2 is YYREEE (reference sequence). This CDR3 is built from 14 residues. V lost 3 bases, J lost 2 bases, and 4 bases stayed unmatched. This CDR3 reads CASSYRDSQETQYF. The CDR3 nucleotides read TGTGCCAGCAGCTACCGGGACAGTCAAGAGACCCAGTACTTC.

The chain recombines TRBV6-6 with TRBJ2-5, with TRBD2 matching over 13 bases. V lost 5 bases and J lost 5; bases outside the gene matches: 5. The germline V gene has CDR1 MNHNY and CDR2 SVGAGI (reference sequence). The CDR3 runs to 15 residues. Here the CDR3 reads CASSHRTSGGETQYF. For the CDR3, the DNA is TGTGCCAGCAGTCATCGGACTAGCGGGGGTGAGACCCAGTACTTC.

This rearrangement joins TRBV12-5 to TRBJ2-5; 8 positions agree with TRBD1. CDR3 length: 13 residues. Germline assignment: CDR1 LGHNT and CDR2 FRNRAP. Unmatched junction bases numbered 8, after V lost 3 bases and J lost 11 bases. The CDR3 DNA reads as TGTGCTAGTGGTTTACCCCCACAGGGGGTTCAGTACTTC. Translating gives CASGLPPQGVQYF.

This chain joins TRBV19 and TRBJ2-5; TRBD2 is a possible D gene (6 bases). The CDR3 length is 13 residues. Germline loops: CDR1 LNHDA, CDR2 SQIVND (reference sequence). V was clipped by 6 bases and J by 0 bases, with 8 bases between them. CDR3 in DNA: TGTGCCAGTAGGGAGGGGCACCAAGAGACCCAGTACTTC. Residues: CASREGHQETQYF.